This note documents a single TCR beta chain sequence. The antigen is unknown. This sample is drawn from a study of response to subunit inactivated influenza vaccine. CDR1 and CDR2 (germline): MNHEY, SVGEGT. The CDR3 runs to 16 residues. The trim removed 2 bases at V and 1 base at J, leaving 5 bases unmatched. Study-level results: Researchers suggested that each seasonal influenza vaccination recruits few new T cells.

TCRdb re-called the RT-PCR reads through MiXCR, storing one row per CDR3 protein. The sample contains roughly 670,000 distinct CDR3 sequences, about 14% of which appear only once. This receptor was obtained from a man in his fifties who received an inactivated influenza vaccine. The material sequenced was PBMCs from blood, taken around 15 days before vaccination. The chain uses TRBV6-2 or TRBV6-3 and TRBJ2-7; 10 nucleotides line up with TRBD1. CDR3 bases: TGTGCCAGCAGTTACGACAGGGGGCTAGGGTCCTACGAGCAGTACTTC. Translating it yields CASSYDRGLGSYEQYF.